The clone carrying this T cell receptor (beta chain) was observed a single time. The CDR3 runs 16 residues. Trimming cost V 5 bases and J 5 bases; bases outside gene matches: 14. Germline CDR1 reads LNHDA; CDR2 reads SQIVND (reference sequence). The table came from immunoSEQ multiplex PCR; TCRdb's copy has only in-frame clones and leaves some out. The sample records 250,000 to 300,000 clones, more than 70% being singletons. The record originates from a study of blood T cell repertoires in COVID-19. J is TRBJ2-7 and V is TRBV19; 8 bases match TRBD2. Material: peripheral blood. The source of this sequence is a woman in her thirties with COVID-19, enrolled during active disease. In nucleotides, the CDR3 is TGTGCCAGTAGTTTCTCAGGCGGGACTAGTATCCACGAGCAGTACTTC. This translates into CASSFSGGTSIHEQYF.